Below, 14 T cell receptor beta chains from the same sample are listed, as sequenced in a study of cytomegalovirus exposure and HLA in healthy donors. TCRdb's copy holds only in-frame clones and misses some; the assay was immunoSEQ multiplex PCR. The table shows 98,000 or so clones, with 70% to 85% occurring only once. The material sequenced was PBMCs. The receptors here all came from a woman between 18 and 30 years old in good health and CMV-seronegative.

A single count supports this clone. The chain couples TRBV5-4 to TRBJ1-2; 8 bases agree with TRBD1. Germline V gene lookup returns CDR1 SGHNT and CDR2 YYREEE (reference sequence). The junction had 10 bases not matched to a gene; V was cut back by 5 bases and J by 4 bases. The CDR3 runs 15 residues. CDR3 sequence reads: CASRPGTGPLYGYTF. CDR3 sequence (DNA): TGTGCCAGCAGACCCGGGACAGGTCCACTCTATGGCTACACCTTC.

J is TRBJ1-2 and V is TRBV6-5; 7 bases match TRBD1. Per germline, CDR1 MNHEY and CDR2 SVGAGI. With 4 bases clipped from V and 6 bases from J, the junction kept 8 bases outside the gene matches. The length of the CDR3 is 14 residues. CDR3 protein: CASSSPSGGNGYTF. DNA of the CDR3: TGTGCCAGCAGTTCCCCCTCAGGGGGGAATGGCTACACCTTC.

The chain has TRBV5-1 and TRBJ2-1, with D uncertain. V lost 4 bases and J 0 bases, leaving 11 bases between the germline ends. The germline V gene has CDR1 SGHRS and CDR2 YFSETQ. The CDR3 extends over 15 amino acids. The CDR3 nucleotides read TGCGCCAGCAGCACCGCAGGAATCTCCTACAATGAGCAGTTCTTC. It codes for CASSTAGISYNEQFF.

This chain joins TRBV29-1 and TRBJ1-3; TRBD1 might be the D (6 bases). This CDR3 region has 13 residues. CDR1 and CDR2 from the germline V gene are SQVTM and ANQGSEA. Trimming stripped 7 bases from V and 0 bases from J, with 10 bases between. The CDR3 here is CSASTGSGNTIYF. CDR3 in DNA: TGCAGCGCTTCGACAGGCTCTGGAAACACCATATATTTT.

The CDR3: CASSVGSDRYYEQYF. CDR3 coding DNA: TGTGCCAGCAGCGTAGGGTCGGACAGGTACTACGAGCAGTACTTC. The chain links TRBV9 to TRBJ2-7; 7 bases map to TRBD1. The germline CDR1 and CDR2 sequences are SGDLS and YYNGEE. The J segment lost 3 bases and the V segment lost 0 bases, leaving 6 bases of the junction unmatched. The CDR3 extends over 15 amino acids.

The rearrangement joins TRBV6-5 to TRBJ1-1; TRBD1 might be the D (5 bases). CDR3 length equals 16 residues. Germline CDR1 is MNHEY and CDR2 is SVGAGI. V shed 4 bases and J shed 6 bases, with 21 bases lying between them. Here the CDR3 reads CASSFIRDWTAPEAFF. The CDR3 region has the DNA TGTGCCAGCAGTTTTATCAGGGATTGGACGGCCCCTGAAGCTTTCTTT.

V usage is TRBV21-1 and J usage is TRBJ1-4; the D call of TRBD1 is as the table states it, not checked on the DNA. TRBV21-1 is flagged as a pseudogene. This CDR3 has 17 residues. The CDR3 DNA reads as TGTGCCAGCAGCAAAGGGGGACAGGGTCCGACTAATGAAAAACTGTTTTTT. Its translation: CASSKGGQGPTNEKLFF.

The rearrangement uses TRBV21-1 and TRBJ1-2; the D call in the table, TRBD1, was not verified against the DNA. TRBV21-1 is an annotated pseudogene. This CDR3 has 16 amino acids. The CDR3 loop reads CASSKPVNRGLLGYTF. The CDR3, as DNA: TGTGCCAGCAGCAAACCAGTAAACAGGGGGTTGCTGGGCTACACCTTC.

In DNA form, the CDR3 reads TGTGCCAGCAGCTTAGGGCAGGGAGGCTACGAGCAGTACTTC. It translates to CASSLGQGGYEQYF. The chain links TRBV7-6 to TRBJ2-7; the D gene is possibly TRBD2 (6 bases). The CDR3 extends over 14 amino acids. Germline lookup yields CDR1 SGHVS and CDR2 FNYEAQ. Trimming took off 1 base at V and 3 bases at J, with 10 bases between the two ends.

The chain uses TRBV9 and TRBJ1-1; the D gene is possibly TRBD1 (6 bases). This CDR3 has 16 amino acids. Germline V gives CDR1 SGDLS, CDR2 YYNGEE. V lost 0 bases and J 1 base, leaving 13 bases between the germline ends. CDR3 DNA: TGTGCCAGCAGCGTAGCGGGACACTCGCCGAACACTGAAGCTTTCTTT. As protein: CASSVAGHSPNTEAFF. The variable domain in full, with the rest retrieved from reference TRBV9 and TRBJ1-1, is DSGVTQTPKHLITATGQRVTLRCSPRSGDLSVYWYQQSLDQGLQFLIQYYNGEERAKGNILERFSAQQFPDLHSELNLSSLELGDSALYFCASSVAGHSPNTEAFFGQGTRLTVV.

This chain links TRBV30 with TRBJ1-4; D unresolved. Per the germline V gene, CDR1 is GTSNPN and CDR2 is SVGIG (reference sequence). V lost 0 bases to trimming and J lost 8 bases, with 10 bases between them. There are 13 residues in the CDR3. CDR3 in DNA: TGTGCCTGGAGTGTTCAACAGCGGGAAAAACTGTTTTTT. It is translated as CAWSVQQREKLFF.

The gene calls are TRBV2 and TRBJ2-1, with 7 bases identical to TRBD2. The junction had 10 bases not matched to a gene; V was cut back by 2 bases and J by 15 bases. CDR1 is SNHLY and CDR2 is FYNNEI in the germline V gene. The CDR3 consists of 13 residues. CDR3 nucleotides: TGTGCCAGCAGTGAAAGGGAGGGCTTTGGTCGGTTCTTC. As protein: CASSEREGFGRFF.

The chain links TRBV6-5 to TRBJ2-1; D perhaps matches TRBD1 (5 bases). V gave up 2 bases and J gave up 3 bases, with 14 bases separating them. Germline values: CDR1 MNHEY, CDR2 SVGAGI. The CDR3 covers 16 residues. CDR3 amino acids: CASSYVGANGYNEQFF. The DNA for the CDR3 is TGTGCCAGCAGTTACGTAGGGGCCAACGGCTACAATGAGCAGTTCTTC.

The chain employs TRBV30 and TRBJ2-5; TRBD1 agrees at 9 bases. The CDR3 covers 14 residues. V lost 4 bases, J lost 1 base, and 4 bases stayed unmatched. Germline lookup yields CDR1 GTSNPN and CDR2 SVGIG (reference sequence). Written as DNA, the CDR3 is TGTGCCTGGACCCGGACAGGGGCCCAAGAGACCCAGTACTTC. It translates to CAWTRTGAQETQYF.